The clone carrying this T cell receptor (beta chain) was counted ten times or more. Its cognate antigen is unknown. The TCR beta CDR3 regions underwent amplification using RNA transcripts as the source. Primed by the HTBI set, a first-round RT-PCR was run on the TCR CDR3. TCRdb re-called the multiplex PCR reads with MiXCR, one entry per CDR3 protein. The sample lists around 420,000 distinct CDR3 sequences; roughly 15% were seen once. V dropped 6 bases and J dropped 8 bases, with 22 bases sitting between them. Germline CDR1 is DFQATT and CDR2 is SNEGSKA (reference sequence). The CDR3 runs to 14 residues. The data are from a study of T cells in Graves' hyperthyroidism and ophthalmopathy. As for the study in general: Peripheral blood was secured at the point of initial diagnosis, before any treatment.

Findings of the study overall: In simple terms, a model built on 13 V-J features told ophthalmopathy apart from stable hyperthyroidism.

The study excluded patients with uncontrolled infection, other autoimmune disease, pregnancy or lactation. The diagnostic basis comprised clinical symptoms, serum thyroxine and TRAb, thyroid ultrasound and orbital computed tomography. V is TRBV20-1 and J is TRBJ1-2; no clear D. This clonotype was sampled from a woman younger than 35 with Graves' hyperthyroidism. The sequencing input was blood. The CDR3 DNA follows: TGCAGTGCCCATGTCTACCGGCAGAAAGACGGCTACACCTTC. As protein: CSAHVYRQKDGYTF.